This T cell receptor beta chain was sequenced in a study of T cell responses to AZD1222 COVID-19 vaccine. On this clone itself: What it recognizes is unknown.

Notes on the study in general: There were vaccine-associated CD4 TCRs across spike, dominant at 160-218 and 743-854. Baseline seropositivity characterized only a handful of AZD1222 recipients. Donor demographics were predominantly white British with a female majority; clonal diversity may be underestimated.

Profiling relied on immunoSEQ multiplex PCR, and the TCRdb table lists in-frame clones only, not all of them. The sample records about 150,000 clones, roughly nine tenths being singletons. V lost 6 bases to trimming and J lost 2 bases; unmatched junction nucleotides: 10. Germline-derived CDR1 and CDR2 are SGHVS and FNYEAQ. CDR3 length: 16 residues. This clonotype was sampled from an adult who received the AZD1222 COVID-19 vaccine. The rearrangement links TRBV7-6 to TRBJ1-3, with 7 nucleotides matching TRBD1. The sample was peripheral blood, taken 28 days after the second AZD1222 dose. The CDR3 sequence: CASSPTAGGPGNTIYF. The CDR3 DNA reads as TGTGCCAGCAGTCCGACCGCAGGGGGACCTGGAAACACCATATATTTT.